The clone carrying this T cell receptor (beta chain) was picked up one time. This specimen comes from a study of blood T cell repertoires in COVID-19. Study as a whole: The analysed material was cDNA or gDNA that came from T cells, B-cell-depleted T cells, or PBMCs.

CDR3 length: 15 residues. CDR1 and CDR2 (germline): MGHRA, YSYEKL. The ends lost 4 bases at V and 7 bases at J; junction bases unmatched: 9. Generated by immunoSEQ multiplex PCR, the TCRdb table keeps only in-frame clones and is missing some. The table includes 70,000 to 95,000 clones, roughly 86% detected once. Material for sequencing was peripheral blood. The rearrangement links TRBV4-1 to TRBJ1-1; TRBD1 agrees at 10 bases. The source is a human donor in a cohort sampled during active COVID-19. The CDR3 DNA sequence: TGCGCCAGCAGCCCGCCCGGGACAGGGGTTTTTGAAGCTTTCTTT. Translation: CASSPPGTGVFEAFF.